Following are 14 T cell receptor beta chains from one sample sequenced in a study of cytomegalovirus exposure and HLA in healthy donors. PCR used 60 Vbeta primers and 13 Jbeta primers. Here immunoSEQ multiplex PCR was the method, and the copy in TCRdb shows in-frame clones only, minus some. The sample includes approximately 72,000 clones, 60% to 75% of them seen just once. Specimen: PBMCs. Receptors were obtained from a man between 35 and 55 years old in good health and CMV-seropositive.

The chain is built from TRBV5-6 and TRBJ2-1; D unresolved. V was cut by 2 bases and J by 10 bases, with 7 bases left in between. This CDR3 spans 11 amino acids. CDR1 is SGHDT and CDR2 is YYEEEE in the germline V gene. This CDR3 is CASSFGREQFF. The CDR3, as DNA: TGTGCCAGCAGCTTTGGCAGGGAGCAGTTCTTC.

Points on this clone: A read error may produce the germline difference seen at one junction end. This rearrangement joins TRBV7-2 to TRBJ2-3; 8 bases agree with TRBD2. Germline V lookup: CDR1 SGHTA, CDR2 FQGNSA. The CDR3 runs 14 residues. Here the CDR3 reads CASSFRTSKDTQYF. The CDR3 DNA reads TGTGCCAGCAGCTTTCGGACTAGCAAAGATACGCAGTATTTT.

This chain joins TRBV7-9 and TRBJ1-2; 12 bases agree with TRBD1. The CDR3 consists of 14 residues. V was clipped by 5 bases and J by 8 bases; unmatched bases: 6. Germline CDR1 is SEHNR and CDR2 is FQNEAQ (reference sequence). The CDR3 region is CASSPGTGGAGYTF. CDR3 nucleotide sequence: TGTGCCAGCAGCCCCGGGACAGGGGGCGCGGGCTACACCTTC.

The J gene is TRBJ1-2, the V gene TRBV30; perhaps TRBD1 as D (5 bases). The germline V and J ends were trimmed by 8 bases and 12 bases, with 19 bases remaining between them. The CDR3 runs 11 residues. Germline V lookup: CDR1 GTSNPN, CDR2 SVGIG (reference sequence). The CDR3 protein is CARHPLTDNTF. DNA of the CDR3: TGTGCCCGCCATCCTCTGACGGACAACACCTTC.

This rearrangement joins TRBV30 to TRBJ1-5; D might be TRBD1 (6 bases). Germline V gene sequence: CDR1 GTSNPN, CDR2 SVGIG (reference sequence). This CDR3 has 13 residues. Trimming stripped 2 bases from V and 2 bases from J, with 7 bases between. CDR3 amino acids: CAWSPGGNQPQHF. CDR3 nucleotide sequence: TGTGCCTGGAGTCCAGGGGGCAATCAGCCCCAGCATTTT.

This clone showed up just once. The V call is TRBV5-1, the J call TRBJ2-3; a weak D match, TRBD2 (7 bases). There are 15 residues in the CDR3. CDR1 is SGHRS, CDR2 YFSETQ, per germline. V dropped 3 bases and J dropped 0 bases, with 11 bases sitting between them. CDR3 protein: CASSSRGASTDTQYF. DNA for the CDR3: TGCGCCAGCAGCTCCCGGGGGGCCAGCACAGATACGCAGTATTTT.

The V call is TRBV5-1, the J call TRBJ1-2; no firm D call. This CDR3 contains 13 residues. The germline CDR1 and CDR2 sequences are SGHRS and YFSETQ. V was pared by 0 bases and J by 0 bases, with 3 bases between. CDR3 DNA sequence: TGCGCCAGCAGCTTGGCAGCTAACTATGGCTACACCTTC. Its protein product is CASSLAANYGYTF. The full variable domain, rest sourced from reference TRBV5-1 and TRBJ1-2, is KAGVTQTPRYLIKTRGQQVTLSCSPISGHRSVSWYQQTPGQGLQFLFEYFSETQRNKGNFPGRFSGRQFSNSRSEMNVSTLELGDSALYLCASSLAANYGYTFGSGTRLTVV.

This chain joins TRBV6-1 and TRBJ1-1; TRBD1 might be the D (5 bases). The germline gives CDR1 MNHNS, CDR2 SASEGT. The CDR3 consists of 13 residues. With 1 base removed from V and 9 bases from J, the gap between germline ends came to 12 bases. CDR3 sequence (DNA): TGTGCCAGCAGTGAAGATCCTCAGGGTAAAGCTTTCTTT. The encoded protein is CASSEDPQGKAFF.

This chain joins TRBV4-2 and TRBJ1-1, with D perhaps matching TRBD1 (5 bases). Trimming stripped 4 bases from V and 8 bases from J, with 8 bases between. The CDR3 covers 11 residues. Germline V gives CDR1 LGHNA, CDR2 YNFKEQ. The CDR3 nucleotides are TGTGCCAGCAGCCTGGGGGGGGAAGCTTTCTTT. This codes for CASSLGGEAFF.

The J gene is TRBJ2-3, the V gene TRBV7-3, with 14 bases matching TRBD2. The CDR3 has 15 residues. The trim removed 5 bases at V and 6 bases at J, leaving 4 bases unmatched. Germline-derived CDR1 and CDR2 are SGHTA and FQGTGA. The CDR3 loop is CASSMGLAGVDTQYF. The CDR3 region has the DNA TGTGCCAGCAGCATGGGACTAGCGGGGGTGGATACGCAGTATTTT.

The CDR3 nucleotides read TGTGCCAGTAGTATGCGGGAGTTGAACACTGAAGCTTTCTTT. This sequence encodes CASSMRELNTEAFF. The V and J genes are TRBV19 and TRBJ1-1; D unresolved. The CDR3 extends over 14 amino acids. The ends were cut back, 3 bases at V and 0 bases at J, with 8 bases in the middle. Germline CDR1 LNHDA, CDR2 SQIVND (reference sequence).

The V and J genes are TRBV6-5 and TRBJ1-6, with D uncertain. CDR1 and CDR2 (germline): MNHEY, SVGAGI. V lost 0 bases and J 9 bases, leaving 12 bases between the germline ends. This CDR3 region has 15 residues. Here the CDR3 reads CASSYSAFLVSPLHF. DNA for the CDR3: TGTGCCAGCAGTTACTCGGCTTTCCTGGTTTCACCCCTCCACTTT.

The chain carries TRBV6-6 and TRBJ1-5, with 7 bases lining up with TRBD1. Trimming cost V 6 bases and J 3 bases; bases outside gene matches: 2. CDR1 is MNHNY and CDR2 is SVGAGI in the germline V gene (reference sequence). CDR3 length: 13 amino acids. As DNA, the CDR3 is TGTGCCAGCAGAGGGACAGTCAATCAGCCCCAGCATTTT. It is translated as CASRGTVNQPQHF.

This rearrangement joins TRBV9 to TRBJ2-7, with 7 bases that match TRBD2. There are 14 residues in the CDR3. The V and J ends lost 4 bases and 5 bases, in that order; junction bases with no gene match: 9. Germline V lookup: CDR1 SGDLS, CDR2 YYNGEE. The CDR3: CASSPLGGNHEQYF. The CDR3 DNA follows: TGTGCCAGCAGCCCCCTGGGGGGGAACCACGAGCAGTACTTC.